These 25 T cell receptor beta chains came from one sample sequenced in a study of radiotherapy plus CTLA-4 blockade in lung cancer. The method was immunoSEQ multiplex PCR; TCRdb's version includes in-frame clones alone and lacks a portion of them. The table includes 100,000 or so clones, roughly four fifths detected once. The sample consisted of peripheral blood, taken from a patient treated with radiotherapy plus ipilimumab. All receptors derive from a human donor with non-small cell lung cancer that progressed on radiotherapy plus ipilimumab.

This rearrangement joins TRBV7-9 to TRBJ1-5; weak D call: TRBD1 (6 bases). The CDR3 length is 14 residues. Trimming took off 2 bases at V and 6 bases at J, with 11 bases between the two ends. CDR1 is SEHNR and CDR2 is FQNEAQ in the germline V gene (reference sequence). For the CDR3, the DNA is TGTGCCAGCAGCTTATATGGAGGGGGTCAGCCCCAGCATTTT. This sequence encodes CASSLYGGGQPQHF.

The rearrangement links TRBV7-3 to TRBJ2-1; maybe TRBD2 (6 bases). Germline V gene data show CDR1 as SGHTA and CDR2 as FQGTGA. Deletions cut 5 bases from V and 7 bases from J, with 24 bases between. CDR3 length: 17 residues. The DNA of the CDR3 is TGTGCCAGCAGCCTTCTGGGGGTAGCGGAAGCCGGGAATGAGCAGTTCTTC. Protein product: CASSLLGVAEAGNEQFF.

The V and J genes are TRBV11-3 and TRBJ2-1; the D gene is possibly TRBD2 (5 bases). This CDR3 has 12 amino acids. The germline V gene encodes CDR1 SGHNT and CDR2 YENEEA. Between the trimmed V and J ends, which lost 5 bases and 6 bases, there was a span of 8 bases. This CDR3 is CASSGLGNEQFF. CDR3 bases: TGTGCCAGCAGCGGACTGGGCAATGAGCAGTTCTTC.

The rearrangement joins TRBV12-2 to TRBJ1-2; TRBD1 is the table's D call and was not checked against the DNA. TRBV12-2 corresponds to a pseudogene. This CDR3 comprises 16 residues. The CDR3 DNA sequence: TGTGCAAGTCGCTTACCTCGAGACAGGGGACCCTATGGCTACACCTTC. Translated, it gives CASRLPRDRGPYGYTF.

The V call is TRBV9, the J call TRBJ1-3; D gene ambiguous. Trimming took off 4 bases at V and 0 bases at J, with 8 bases between the two ends. The CDR3 consists of 14 residues. Germline-derived CDR1 and CDR2 are SGDLS and YYNGEE. The CDR3 DNA is TGTGCCAGCAGCCTCCGGGACTCTGGAAACACCATATATTTT. It translates to CASSLRDSGNTIYF.

The chain couples TRBV5-1 to TRBJ2-2; 9 nucleotides align to TRBD1. The CDR3 is 16 amino acids. Trimming removed 2 bases from V and 7 bases from J; junction bases left unmatched: 9. Looked up from germline, CDR1 is SGHRS and CDR2 is YFSETQ. Here the CDR3 reads CASSLALGQGVGELFF. In DNA form, the CDR3 reads TGCGCCAGCAGCTTAGCCTTGGGACAGGGTGTCGGGGAGCTGTTTTTT.

This clone was seen a single time. The chain is built from TRBV12-5 and TRBJ2-3; 9 positions agree with TRBD2. Germline-derived CDR1 and CDR2 are LGHNT and FRNRAP. The V gene end was trimmed by 6 bases and the J gene end by 0 bases; junction bases not matched to a gene: 7. This CDR3 region has 16 residues. In nucleotides, the CDR3 is TGTGCTAGTGGCCTCAGACTAGCGGTTAGCACAGATACGCAGTATTTT. Residues: CASGLRLAVSTDTQYF.

This clone was counted once. The junction does not match germline at one end; this may be a read error. The genes are TRBV5-5 and TRBJ1-2; tentative D call: TRBD1 (5 bases). The CDR3 contains 12 residues. Germline V gene data show CDR1 as SGHKS and CDR2 as YYEKEE (reference sequence). The CDR3 region has the DNA TGTGCCAGCAGCCTATTAATCCGGGGCCTAGCCTTC. The encoded protein is CASSLLIRGLAF.

The rearrangement uses TRBV2 and TRBJ2-7; 8 bases fit TRBD2. This CDR3 is 12 amino acids long. V shed 7 bases, J shed 4 bases, and the junction held 3 bases outside the gene matches. Germline V gene sequence: CDR1 SNHLY, CDR2 FYNNEI. In DNA form, the CDR3 reads TGTGCCAGCACACAGCGGGAGTACGAGCAGTACGTC. Protein sequence: CASTQREYEQYV.

There are a few counts of this clone. The chain uses TRBV28 and TRBJ1-4; 7 bases map to TRBD1. The germline gives CDR1 MDHEN, CDR2 SYDVKM. This CDR3 spans 15 amino acids. Trimming took 6 bases from V and 7 from J; bases not matched to a gene: 11. The CDR3 protein is CASRFLTGLSEKLFF. CDR3 nucleotide sequence: TGTGCCAGCAGATTCCTGACAGGGTTGAGTGAAAAACTGTTTTTT.

This sequence joins TRBV29-1 and TRBJ2-5, with a tentative D call TRBD2 (6 bases). The CDR3 totals 12 residues. The germline CDR1 and CDR2 sequences are SQVTM and ANQGSEA. Trimming shortened V by 6 bases and J by 4 bases, and 12 bases separated the two germline ends. The CDR3 loop is CSVRWRGETQYF. The CDR3 region has the DNA TGCAGCGTCCGGTGGAGGGGAGAGACCCAGTACTTC. The full variable domain, with the rest looked up from reference TRBV29-1 and TRBJ2-5, is SAVISQKPSRDICQRGTSLTIQCQVDSQVTMMFWYRQQPGQSLTLIATANQGSEATYESGFVIDKFPISRPNLTFSTLTVSNMSPEDSSIYLCSVRWRGETQYFGPGTRLLVL.

The genes are TRBV9 and TRBJ2-3; 8 positions agree with TRBD2. The V and J ends lost 0 bases and 4 bases, in that order; junction bases with no gene match: 7. CDR1 is SGDLS, CDR2 YYNGEE, per germline. The length of the CDR3 is 16 residues. In DNA, the CDR3 is TGTGCCAGCAGCGTAGTAGGAAGCGGGAGAGCAGATACGCAGTATTTT. Encoded protein: CASSVVGSGRADTQYF.

The chain is built from TRBV28 and TRBJ1-5; maybe TRBD1 (6 bases). The germline V gene encodes CDR1 MDHEN and CDR2 SYDVKM. V lost 6 bases, J lost 4 bases, and 16 bases lay in between. The CDR3 is 15 amino acids. This chain's CDR3 is CASRLSGTNNQPQHF. The CDR3 DNA reads as TGTGCCAGCAGGCTATCCGGGACAAATAATCAGCCCCAGCATTTT.

This chain links TRBV28 with TRBJ2-5; 9 bases match TRBD1. CDR1 is MDHEN, CDR2 SYDVKM, per germline. The CDR3 covers 17 residues. Trimming removed 2 bases from V and 5 bases from J; junction bases left unmatched: 12. This CDR3 reads CASSLQSTGGRGETQYF. CDR3 DNA: TGTGCCAGCAGTTTACAGAGTACAGGGGGCCGGGGGGAGACCCAGTACTTC. Full variable domain (outside the CDR3, taken from reference TRBV28 and TRBJ2-5): DVKVTQSSRYLVKRTGEKVFLECVQDMDHENMFWYRQDPGLGLRLIYFSYDVKMKEKGDIPEGYSVSREKKERFSLILESASTNQTSMYLCASSLQSTGGRGETQYFGPGTRLLVL.

V is TRBV6-5 and J is TRBJ2-2, with D tentatively TRBD1 (6 bases). Germline V gives CDR1 MNHEY, CDR2 SVGAGI. CDR3 length equals 15 residues. Trimming took 6 bases from V and 3 from J, leaving 14 bases between them. The CDR3 region has the DNA TGTGCCAGCAGAACAGGGTCATCGCACACCGGGGAGCTGTTTTTT. Its translation: CASRTGSSHTGELFF.

This clone was detected only a few times. V gene TRBV27 combines with J gene TRBJ1-1, with a weak D call TRBD1 (6 bases). The germline V gene encodes CDR1 MNHEY and CDR2 SMNVEV (reference sequence). The CDR3 spans 17 residues. V gave up 4 bases and J gave up 8 bases, with 26 bases separating them. CDR3 DNA sequence: TGTGCCAGCAGTTCCCGCGTCATGGCGGGACATAAACTCGAAGCTTTCTTT. This translates into CASSSRVMAGHKLEAFF.

CDR3 loop: CASSLAYLTGGPETEAFF. The CDR3 nucleotides read TGCGCCAGCAGCTTGGCGTATCTGACAGGGGGCCCAGAAACTGAAGCTTTCTTT. This chain joins TRBV5-1 and TRBJ1-1; TRBD1 matches 10 bases. CDR1 and CDR2 from the germline V gene are SGHRS and YFSETQ. This CDR3 comprises 18 residues. Losses at the gene ends were 0 bases for V and 5 bases for J; bases not matched to a gene: 13.

The chain uses TRBV5-1 and TRBJ1-3; perhaps TRBD1 as D (5 bases). This CDR3 spans 15 amino acids. Per the germline V gene, CDR1 is SGHRS and CDR2 is YFSETQ. Trimming cost V 0 bases and J 0 bases, with 7 bases left between them. CDR3 in DNA: TGCGCCAGCAGCTTGGTGGGGCCCTCTGGAAACACCATATATTTT. It encodes CASSLVGPSGNTIYF.

This CDR3 is CASSEPPSGEKLFF. The CDR3 DNA sequence: TGTGCCAGCAGTGAACCACCGTCTGGGGAAAAACTGTTTTTT. V and J are TRBV2 and TRBJ1-4, with D hard to call. Germline values: CDR1 SNHLY, CDR2 FYNNEI. The CDR3 length is 14 residues. Trimming pared 2 bases from V and 8 bases from J, leaving 12 bases between.

The chain employs TRBV5-1 and TRBJ2-5; the match to TRBD1 covers 7 bases. CDR1 and CDR2 from the germline V gene are SGHRS and YFSETQ. V shed 0 bases, J shed 5 bases, and the junction held 7 bases outside the gene matches. This CDR3 spans 15 amino acids. In DNA form, the CDR3 reads TGCGCCAGCAGCTTGGCCCCAGGGGGTAGGGAGACCCAGTACTTC. Translating it yields CASSLAPGGRETQYF.

The chain joins TRBV6-5 to TRBJ2-2; the D is unclear. Deletions cut 5 bases from V and 6 bases from J, with 13 bases between. Germline assignment: CDR1 MNHEY and CDR2 SVGAGI. This CDR3 has 14 amino acids. The CDR3 here is CASSEVQSAGELFF. The CDR3 DNA reads as TGTGCCAGCAGTGAAGTGCAGTCGGCCGGGGAGCTGTTTTTT.

This clone is a singleton in its sample. The chain recombines TRBV2 with TRBJ2-7; possible D gene TRBD2, 5 bases. Deletions cut 4 bases from V and 4 bases from J, with 14 bases between. The germline CDR1 and CDR2 sequences are SNHLY and FYNNEI. This CDR3 region has 14 residues. This chain's CDR3 is CASSGRSGLYEQYV. The CDR3 DNA reads TGTGCCAGCAGTGGGAGGTCCGGTTTATACGAGCAGTACGTC.

This clone has a count of ten or more. This rearrangement joins TRBV6-1 to TRBJ1-5; D remains unclear. The CDR3 runs 13 residues. V lost 8 bases and J lost 6, with 14 bases in between. The germline CDR1 and CDR2 sequences are MNHNS and SASEGT. This chain's CDR3 is CASLDMVGQPQHF. For the CDR3, the DNA is TGTGCCAGCTTAGACATGGTGGGTCAGCCCCAGCATTTT.

The genes are TRBV7-9 and TRBJ2-3, with TRBD2 identical over 12 bases. This CDR3 has 15 residues. Germline values: CDR1 SEHNR, CDR2 FQNEAQ (reference sequence). The trim removed 8 bases at V and 4 bases at J, leaving 7 bases unmatched. CDR3 protein: CASALAGGPPDTQYF. The DNA of the CDR3 is TGTGCCAGCGCGCTAGCGGGAGGGCCCCCAGATACGCAGTATTTT.

V gene TRBV2 combines with J gene TRBJ2-5, with TRBD2 as a possible D gene (6 bases). CDR1 is SNHLY and CDR2 is FYNNEI in the germline V gene. The CDR3 has 15 residues. Trimming pared 4 bases from V and 2 bases from J, leaving 14 bases between. CDR3 sequence reads: CASSGRLVGQETQYF. CDR3 nucleotide sequence: TGTGCCAGCAGTGGACGACTAGTGGGGCAAGAGACCCAGTACTTC.